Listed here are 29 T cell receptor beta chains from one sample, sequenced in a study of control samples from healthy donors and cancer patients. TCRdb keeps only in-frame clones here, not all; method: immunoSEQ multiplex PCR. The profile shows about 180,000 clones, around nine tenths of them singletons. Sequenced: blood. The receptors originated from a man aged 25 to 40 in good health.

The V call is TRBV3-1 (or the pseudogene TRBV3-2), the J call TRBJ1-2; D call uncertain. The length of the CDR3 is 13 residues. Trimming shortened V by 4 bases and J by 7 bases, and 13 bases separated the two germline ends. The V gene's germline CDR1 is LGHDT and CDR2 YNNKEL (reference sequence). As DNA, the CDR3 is TGTGCCAGCAGCCGAGGATCCGAGGGTGGCTACACCTTC. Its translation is CASSRGSEGGYTF.

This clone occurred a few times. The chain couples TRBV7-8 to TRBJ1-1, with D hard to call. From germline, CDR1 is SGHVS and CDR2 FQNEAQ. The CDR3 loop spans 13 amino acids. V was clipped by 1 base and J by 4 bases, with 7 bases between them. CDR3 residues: CASSLVGSTEAFF. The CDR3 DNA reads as TGTGCCAGCAGCTTAGTGGGTAGCACTGAAGCTTTCTTT.

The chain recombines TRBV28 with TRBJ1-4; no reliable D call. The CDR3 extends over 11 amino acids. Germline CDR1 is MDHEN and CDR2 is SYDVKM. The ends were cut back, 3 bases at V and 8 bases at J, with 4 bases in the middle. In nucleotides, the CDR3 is TGTGCCAGCAGTTTGAGGGAAAAACTGTTTTTT. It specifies CASSLREKLFF.

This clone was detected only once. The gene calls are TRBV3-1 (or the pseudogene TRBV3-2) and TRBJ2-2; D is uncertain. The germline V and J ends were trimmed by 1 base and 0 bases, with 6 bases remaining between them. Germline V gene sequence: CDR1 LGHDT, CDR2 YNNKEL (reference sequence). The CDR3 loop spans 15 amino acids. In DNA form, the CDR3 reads TGTGCCAGCAGCCAAGGGAAGCCGAACACCGGGGAGCTGTTTTTT. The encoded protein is CASSQGKPNTGELFF.

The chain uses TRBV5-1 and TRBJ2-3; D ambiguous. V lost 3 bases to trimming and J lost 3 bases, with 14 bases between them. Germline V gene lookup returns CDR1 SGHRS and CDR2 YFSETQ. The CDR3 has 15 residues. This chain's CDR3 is CASSYSPPGTDTQYF. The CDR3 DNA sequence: TGCGCCAGCAGCTACTCCCCCCCCGGGACAGATACGCAGTATTTT.

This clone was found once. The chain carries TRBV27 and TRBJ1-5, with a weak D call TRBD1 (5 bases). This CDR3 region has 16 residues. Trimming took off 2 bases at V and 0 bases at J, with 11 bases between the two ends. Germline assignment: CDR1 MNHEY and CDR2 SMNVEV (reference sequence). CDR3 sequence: CASSLQGPYSNQPQHF. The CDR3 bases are TGTGCCAGCAGTTTACAGGGTCCCTATAGCAATCAGCCCCAGCATTTT.

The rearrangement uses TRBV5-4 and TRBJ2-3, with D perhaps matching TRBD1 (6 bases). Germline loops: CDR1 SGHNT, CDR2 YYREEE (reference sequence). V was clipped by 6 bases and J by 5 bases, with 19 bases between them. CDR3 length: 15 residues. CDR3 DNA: TGTGCCAGCACCCGATACAGGGTTCAGGGAGATACGCAGTATTTT. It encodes CASTRYRVQGDTQYF.

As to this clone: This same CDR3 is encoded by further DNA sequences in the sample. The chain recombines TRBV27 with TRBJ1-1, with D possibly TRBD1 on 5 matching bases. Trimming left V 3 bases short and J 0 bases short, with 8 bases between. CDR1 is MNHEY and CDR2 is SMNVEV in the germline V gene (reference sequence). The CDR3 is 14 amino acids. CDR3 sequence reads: CASSFQGLNTEAFF. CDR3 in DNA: TGTGCCAGCAGTTTTCAGGGATTGAACACTGAAGCTTTCTTT.

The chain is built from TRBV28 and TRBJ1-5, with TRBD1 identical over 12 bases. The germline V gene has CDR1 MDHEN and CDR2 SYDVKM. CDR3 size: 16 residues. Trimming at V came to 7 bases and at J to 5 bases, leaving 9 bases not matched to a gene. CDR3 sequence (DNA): TGTGCCAGCATTTCGGGGGGACAGGGGGCTTATCAGCCCCAGCATTTT. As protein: CASISGGQGAYQPQHF.

The CDR3 nucleotides read TGTGCCAGCAGTGGGCTTTCCTACGAGCAGTACTTC. Its protein product is CASSGLSYEQYF. This chain links TRBV2 with TRBJ2-7; D unclear. The CDR3 covers 12 residues. V shed 4 bases and J shed 1 base, with 5 bases lying between them. From germline, CDR1 is SNHLY and CDR2 FYNNEI.

CDR3 coding DNA: TGTGCCAGCAGCCGTGTTTCGGGACAGGGGGTTTCTGGGGCCAACGTCCTGACTTTC. This translates into CASSRVSGQGVSGANVLTF. The chain couples TRBV13 to TRBJ2-6, with 11 bases that match TRBD1. Germline CDR1 reads PRHDT; CDR2 reads FYEKMQ (reference sequence). V dropped 5 bases and J dropped 1; count of bases not matched to a gene: 10. The CDR3 runs to 19 residues.

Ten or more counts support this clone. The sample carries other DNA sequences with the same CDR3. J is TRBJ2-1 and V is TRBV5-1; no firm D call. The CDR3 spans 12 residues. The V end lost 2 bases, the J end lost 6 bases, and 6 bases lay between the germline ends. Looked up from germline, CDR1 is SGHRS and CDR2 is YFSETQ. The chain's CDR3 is CASSLPSNEQFF. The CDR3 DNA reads TGCGCCAGCAGCTTACCTAGCAATGAGCAGTTCTTC.

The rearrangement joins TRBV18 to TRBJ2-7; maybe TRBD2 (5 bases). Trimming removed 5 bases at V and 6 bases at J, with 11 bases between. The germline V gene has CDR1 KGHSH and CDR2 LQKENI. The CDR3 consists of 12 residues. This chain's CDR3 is CASSGSGGEQYF. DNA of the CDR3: TGTGCCAGCTCAGGTTCCGGAGGCGAGCAGTACTTC.

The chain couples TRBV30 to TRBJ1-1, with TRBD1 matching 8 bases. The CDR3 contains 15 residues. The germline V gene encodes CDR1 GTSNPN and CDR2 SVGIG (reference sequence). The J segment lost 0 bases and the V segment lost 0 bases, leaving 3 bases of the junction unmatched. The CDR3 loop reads CAWSVRQGMNTEAFF. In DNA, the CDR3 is TGTGCCTGGAGTGTACGACAGGGGATGAACACTGAAGCTTTCTTT.

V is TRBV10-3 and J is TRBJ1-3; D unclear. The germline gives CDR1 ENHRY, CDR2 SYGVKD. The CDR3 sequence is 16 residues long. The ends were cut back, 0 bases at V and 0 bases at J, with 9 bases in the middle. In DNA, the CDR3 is TGTGCCATCAGTGAGTCGCCGCTCCTCTCTGGAAACACCATATATTTT. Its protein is CAISESPLLSGNTIYF.

The CDR3, as DNA: TGCGCCAGCACTACGGGACTAGCCCCGGATACGCAGTATTTT. Its protein is CASTTGLAPDTQYF. The chain has TRBV10-2 and TRBJ2-3; 9 bases are shared with TRBD2. Per germline, CDR1 WSHSY and CDR2 SAAADI. The CDR3 loop spans 14 amino acids. Losses at the gene ends were 7 bases for V and 6 bases for J; bases not matched to a gene: 8.

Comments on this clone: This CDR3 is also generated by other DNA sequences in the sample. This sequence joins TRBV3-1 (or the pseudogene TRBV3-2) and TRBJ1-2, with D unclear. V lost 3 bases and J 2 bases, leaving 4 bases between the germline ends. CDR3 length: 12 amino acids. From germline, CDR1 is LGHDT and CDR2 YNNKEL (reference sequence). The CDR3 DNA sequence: TGTGCCAGCAGCCAGGGAAACTATGGCTACACCTTC. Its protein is CASSQGNYGYTF.

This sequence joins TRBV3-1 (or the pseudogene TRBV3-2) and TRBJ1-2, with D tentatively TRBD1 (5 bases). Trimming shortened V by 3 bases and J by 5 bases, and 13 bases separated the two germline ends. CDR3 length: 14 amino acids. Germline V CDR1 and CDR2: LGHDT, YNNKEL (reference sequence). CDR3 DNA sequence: TGTGCCAGCAGCCACCCGGGGAGGGGATATGGCTACACCTTC. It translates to CASSHPGRGYGYTF.

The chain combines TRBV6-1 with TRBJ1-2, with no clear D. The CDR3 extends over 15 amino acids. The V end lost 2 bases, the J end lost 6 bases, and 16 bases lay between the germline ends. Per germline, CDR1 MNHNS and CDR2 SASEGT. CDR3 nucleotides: TGTGCCAGCAGTGAACCACGGGCCATCGGACATGGCTACACCTTC. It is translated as CASSEPRAIGHGYTF.

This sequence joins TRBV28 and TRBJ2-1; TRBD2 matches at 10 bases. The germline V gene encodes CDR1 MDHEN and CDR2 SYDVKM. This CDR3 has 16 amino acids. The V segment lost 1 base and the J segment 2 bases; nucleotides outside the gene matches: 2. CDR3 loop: CASSLSLAGAYNEQFF. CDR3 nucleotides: TGTGCCAGCAGTTTATCCCTAGCGGGAGCCTACAATGAGCAGTTCTTC.

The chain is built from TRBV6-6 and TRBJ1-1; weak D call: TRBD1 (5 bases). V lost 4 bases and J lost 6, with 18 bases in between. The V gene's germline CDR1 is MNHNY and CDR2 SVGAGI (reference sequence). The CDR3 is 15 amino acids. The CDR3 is CASSSTEPGRAEAFF. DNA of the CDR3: TGTGCCAGCAGTTCGACGGAACCGGGACGGGCTGAAGCTTTCTTT.

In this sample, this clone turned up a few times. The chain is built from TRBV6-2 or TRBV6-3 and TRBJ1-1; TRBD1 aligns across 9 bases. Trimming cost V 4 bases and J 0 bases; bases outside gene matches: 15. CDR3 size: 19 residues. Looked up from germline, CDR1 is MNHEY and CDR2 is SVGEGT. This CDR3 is CASSSRPGQGGSMNTEAFF. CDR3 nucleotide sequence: TGTGCCAGCAGTTCCCGACCGGGACAGGGTGGGAGCATGAACACTGAAGCTTTCTTT.

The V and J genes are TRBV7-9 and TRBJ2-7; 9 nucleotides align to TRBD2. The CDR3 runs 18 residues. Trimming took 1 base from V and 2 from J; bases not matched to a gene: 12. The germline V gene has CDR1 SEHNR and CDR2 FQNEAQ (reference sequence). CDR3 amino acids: CASSLGSSPGLAAYEQYF. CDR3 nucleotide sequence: TGTGCCAGCAGCTTAGGGTCTTCGCCGGGACTAGCAGCCTACGAGCAGTACTTC.

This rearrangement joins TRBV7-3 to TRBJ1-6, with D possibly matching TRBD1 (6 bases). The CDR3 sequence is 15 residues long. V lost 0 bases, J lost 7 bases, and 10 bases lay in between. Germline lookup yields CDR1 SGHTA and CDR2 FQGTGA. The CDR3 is CASSLTEGGNSPLHF. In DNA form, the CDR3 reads TGTGCCAGCAGCTTAACGGAGGGGGGAAATTCACCCCTCCACTTT. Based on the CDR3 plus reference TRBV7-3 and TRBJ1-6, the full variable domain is GAGVSQTPSNKVTEKGKYVELRCDPISGHTALYWYRQSLGQGPEFLIYFQGTGAADDSGLPNDRFFAVRPEGSVSTLKIQRTERGDSAVYLCASSLTEGGNSPLHFGNGTRLTVT.

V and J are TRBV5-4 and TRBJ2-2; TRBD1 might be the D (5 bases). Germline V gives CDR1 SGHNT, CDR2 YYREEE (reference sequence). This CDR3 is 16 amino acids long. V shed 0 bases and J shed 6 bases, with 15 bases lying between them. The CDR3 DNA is TGTGCCAGCAGCTTGGACTTCCGTGGGGCCTCCGGGGAGCTGTTTTTT. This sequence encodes CASSLDFRGASGELFF.

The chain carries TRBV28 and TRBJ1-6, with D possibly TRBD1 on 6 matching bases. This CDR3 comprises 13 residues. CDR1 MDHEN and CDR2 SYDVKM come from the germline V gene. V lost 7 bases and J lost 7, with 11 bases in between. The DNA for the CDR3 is TGTGCCAGCACCCAAACAGGGAATTCACCCCTCCACTTT. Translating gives CASTQTGNSPLHF.

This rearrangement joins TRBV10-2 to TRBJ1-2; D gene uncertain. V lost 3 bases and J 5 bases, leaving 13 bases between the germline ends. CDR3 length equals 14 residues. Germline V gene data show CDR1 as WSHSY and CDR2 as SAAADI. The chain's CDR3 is CASSDGVAGYGYTF. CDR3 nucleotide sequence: TGCGCCAGCAGTGATGGGGTGGCGGGTTATGGCTACACCTTC.

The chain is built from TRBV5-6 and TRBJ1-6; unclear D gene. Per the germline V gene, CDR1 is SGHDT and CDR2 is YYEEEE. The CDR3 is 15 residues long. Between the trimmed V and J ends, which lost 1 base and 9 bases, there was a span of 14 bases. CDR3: CASSLIGGYGSPLHF. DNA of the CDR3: TGTGCCAGCAGCTTGATAGGCGGGTATGGTTCACCCCTCCACTTT.

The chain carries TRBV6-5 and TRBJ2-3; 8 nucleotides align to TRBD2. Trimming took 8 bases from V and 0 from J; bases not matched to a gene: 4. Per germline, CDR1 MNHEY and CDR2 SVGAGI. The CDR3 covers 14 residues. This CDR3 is CASLSSGSTDTQYF. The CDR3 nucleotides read TGTGCCAGCCTTTCTAGCGGGAGCACAGATACGCAGTATTTT.